The rows below give T cell receptor beta chains drawn from one sample of a study of cytomegalovirus exposure and HLA in healthy donors. Using immunoSEQ multiplex PCR, the repertoire was profiled, and TCRdb retains in-frame clones only, with some absent. The data show fewer than 120,000 clones, with around 85% seen just once and 1.5% to 2% held by the top ten. The sequenced sample was PBMCs. The source is a man aged 40-55 years in good health and CMV-seronegative. Both conserved end residues are part of each CDR3. A D gene is named only where the DNA matches it firmly. Expanded clones are given a class, and other clones once, few, many or no size at all.

j_call: TRBJ2-2; v_call: TRBV6-1; clone_size: NA; d_call: TRBD1; cdr3_aa: CASDRANTGELFF; cdr3_nt: TGTGCCAGCGACAGGGCGAACACCGGGGAGCTGTTTTTT
j_call: TRBJ2-7; v_call: TRBV28; clone_size: NA; d_call: TRBD1; cdr3_aa: CASRKSGTVYEQYF; cdr3_nt: TGTGCCAGCAGGAAATCCGGGACAGTCTACGAGCAGTACTTC
j_call: TRBJ1-1; v_call: TRBV6-1; clone_size: NA; d_call: NA; cdr3_aa: CASSETGPTEAFF; cdr3_nt: TGTGCCAGCAGTGAAACAGGACCCACTGAAGCTTTCTTT
j_call: TRBJ1-5; v_call: TRBV12-5; clone_size: NA; d_call: TRBD1; cdr3_aa: CSIRGFSACPHQPQHF; cdr3_nt: TGCTCTATCAGGGGGTTTAGTGCATGCCCTCATCAGCCCCAGCATTTT
j_call: TRBJ1-4; v_call: TRBV28; clone_size: NA; d_call: NA; cdr3_aa: CASSPPGQNEKLFF; cdr3_nt: TGTGCCAGCAGTCCCCCGGGACAAAATGAAAAACTGTTTTTT
j_call: TRBJ1-3; v_call: TRBV7-3; clone_size: NA; d_call: NA; cdr3_aa: CASSLSSTGNTIYF; cdr3_nt: TGTGCCAGCAGCTTATCGTCTACTGGAAACACCATATATTTT
j_call: TRBJ2-3; v_call: TRBV6-6; clone_size: few; d_call: TRBD2; cdr3_aa: CASSWTSGGSTDTQYF; cdr3_nt: TGTGCCAGCAGCTGGACTAGCGGGGGGAGCACAGATACGCAGTATTTT
j_call: TRBJ2-7; v_call: TRBV5-1; clone_size: NA; d_call: TRBD1; cdr3_aa: CASSPSGTGSRSYEQYF; cdr3_nt: TGCGCCAGCAGCCCGTCCGGGACAGGATCCCGCTCCTACGAGCAGTACTTC
j_call: TRBJ2-5; v_call: TRBV5-5; clone_size: NA; d_call: TRBD2; cdr3_aa: CASSARSGGAGRWETQYF; cdr3_nt: TGTGCCAGCAGCGCCCGTAGCGGGGGGGCCGGTCGATGGGAGACCCAGTACTTC
j_call: TRBJ1-2; v_call: TRBV29-1; clone_size: NA; d_call: NA; cdr3_aa: CSVGEGSNYGYTF; cdr3_nt: TGCAGCGTTGGGGAGGGTTCTAACTATGGCTACACCTTC
j_call: TRBJ1-1; v_call: TRBV30; clone_size: NA; d_call: NA; cdr3_aa: CAWTGGSTAAFF; cdr3_nt: TGTGCCTGGACGGGAGGAAGTACCGCAGCTTTCTTT
j_call: TRBJ1-1; v_call: TRBV29-1; clone_size: NA; d_call: NA; cdr3_aa: CSADRRMNTEAFF; cdr3_nt: TGCAGCGCAGACAGGAGAATGAACACTGAAGCTTTCTTT
j_call: TRBJ1-2; v_call: TRBV7-9; clone_size: once; d_call: NA; cdr3_aa: CASSLIDGYTF; cdr3_nt: TGTGCCAGCAGTTTAATAGATGGCTACACCTTC
j_call: TRBJ1-2; v_call: TRBV4-2; clone_size: NA; d_call: TRBD1; cdr3_aa: CASSQGQGVNYGYTF; cdr3_nt: TGTGCCAGCAGCCAAGGACAGGGGGTCAACTATGGCTACACCTTC
j_call: TRBJ2-7; v_call: TRBV6-1; clone_size: NA; d_call: TRBD2; cdr3_aa: CASSKLAAPEQYF; cdr3_nt: TGTGCCAGCAGTAAACTAGCGGCGCCCGAGCAGTACTTC
j_call: TRBJ1-2; v_call: TRBV5-4; clone_size: NA; d_call: TRBD1; cdr3_aa: CASSAQQGNYGYTF; cdr3_nt: TGTGCCAGCAGCGCCCAACAGGGGAACTATGGCTACACCTTC
j_call: TRBJ2-7; v_call: TRBV29-1; clone_size: NA; d_call: TRBD1; cdr3_aa: CSELSRDRGYEQYF; cdr3_nt: TGCAGCGAGCTATCCCGGGACAGGGGGTACGAGCAGTACTTC
j_call: TRBJ2-1; v_call: TRBV6-1; clone_size: NA; d_call: NA; cdr3_aa: CASGDTRSYNEQFF; cdr3_nt: TGTGCCAGCGGGGACACCCGCTCCTACAATGAGCAGTTCTTC
j_call: TRBJ2-2; v_call: TRBV13; clone_size: NA; d_call: TRBD2; cdr3_aa: CASSLAGWDTGELFF; cdr3_nt: TGTGCCAGCAGCCTAGCGGGGTGGGACACCGGGGAGCTGTTTTTT
j_call: TRBJ1-2; v_call: TRBV7-9; clone_size: few; d_call: TRBD1; cdr3_aa: CASSLRTGGSNGYTF; cdr3_nt: TGTGCCAGCAGCTTACGAACAGGGGGGAGCAATGGCTACACCTTC
j_call: TRBJ1-5; v_call: TRBV2; clone_size: few; d_call: NA; cdr3_aa: CASSDRGNQPQHF; cdr3_nt: TGTGCCAGCAGTGATAGGGGGAATCAGCCCCAGCATTTT
j_call: TRBJ1-1; v_call: TRBV5-6; clone_size: few; d_call: NA; cdr3_aa: CASSFQGQDTEAFF; cdr3_nt: TGTGCCAGCAGCTTTCAGGGTCAGGACACTGAAGCTTTCTTT
j_call: TRBJ2-1; v_call: TRBV5-5; clone_size: NA; d_call: TRBD2; cdr3_aa: CASSLTGGDYNEQFF; cdr3_nt: TGTGCCAGCAGCTTGACCGGGGGGGACTACAATGAGCAGTTCTTC
j_call: TRBJ1-1; v_call: TRBV5-1; clone_size: once; d_call: TRBD1; cdr3_aa: CASSFETGTNTEAFF; cdr3_nt: TGCGCCAGCAGCTTCGAGACAGGGACGAACACTGAAGCTTTCTTT
j_call: TRBJ2-6; v_call: TRBV7-9; clone_size: NA; d_call: NA; cdr3_aa: CASSVTGLISGANVLTF; cdr3_nt: TGTGCCAGCAGCGTAACCGGACTCATCTCTGGGGCCAACGTCCTGACTTTC
j_call: TRBJ2-7; v_call: TRBV6-6; clone_size: NA; d_call: NA; cdr3_aa: CASSSGQSSYEQYF; cdr3_nt: TGTGCCAGCAGTTCCGGACAGAGCTCCTACGAGCAGTACTTC
j_call: TRBJ2-1; v_call: TRBV2; clone_size: NA; d_call: TRBD2; cdr3_aa: CASSPRASGGRSSYNEQFF; cdr3_nt: TGTGCCAGCAGCCCCAGGGCTAGCGGGGGCAGGAGCTCCTACAATGAGCAGTTCTTC
j_call: TRBJ1-1; v_call: TRBV30; clone_size: NA; d_call: NA; cdr3_aa: CAWSAPLRNTEAFF; cdr3_nt: TGTGCCTGGAGCGCACCTCTACGGAACACTGAAGCTTTCTTT
j_call: TRBJ2-5; v_call: TRBV9; clone_size: NA; d_call: TRBD2; cdr3_aa: CASSVGTSGGFQETQYF; cdr3_nt: TGTGCCAGCAGCGTAGGGACTAGCGGGGGCTTCCAAGAGACCCAGTACTTC
j_call: TRBJ1-3; v_call: TRBV28; clone_size: NA; d_call: NA; cdr3_aa: CASSPSRLGGNTIYF; cdr3_nt: TGTGCCAGCAGCCCCTCTAGGCTAGGAGGAAACACCATATATTTT
j_call: TRBJ2-1; v_call: TRBV6-1; clone_size: few; d_call: TRBD2; cdr3_aa: CASGGRGVYNEQFF; cdr3_nt: TGTGCCAGCGGGGGGCGGGGGGTTTACAATGAGCAGTTCTTC
j_call: TRBJ2-3; v_call: TRBV11-2; clone_size: NA; d_call: NA; cdr3_aa: CASSGLPTDTQYF; cdr3_nt: TGTGCCAGCAGCGGGCTTCCCACAGATACGCAGTATTTT
j_call: TRBJ1-3; v_call: TRBV30; clone_size: NA; d_call: NA; cdr3_aa: CAGRDIGNTIYF; cdr3_nt: TGTGCCGGCCGGGACATCGGAAACACCATATATTTT
j_call: TRBJ1-2; v_call: TRBV29-1; clone_size: NA; d_call: TRBD1; cdr3_aa: CSTGTGEFSGYTF; cdr3_nt: TGCAGCACCGGGACAGGGGAATTCTCTGGCTACACCTTC
j_call: TRBJ1-5; v_call: TRBV5-4; clone_size: NA; d_call: NA; cdr3_aa: CASSLQGVNQPQHF; cdr3_nt: TGTGCCAGCAGCCTACAGGGCGTCAATCAGCCCCAGCATTTT
j_call: TRBJ1-2; v_call: TRBV30; clone_size: NA; d_call: TRBD1; cdr3_aa: CAWGVGQVGGYTF; cdr3_nt: TGTGCCTGGGGCGTGGGACAGGTGGGAGGCTACACCTTC
j_call: TRBJ1-4; v_call: TRBV7-2; clone_size: NA; d_call: NA; cdr3_aa: CASSQSRGANEKLFF; cdr3_nt: TGTGCCAGCAGCCAGTCCAGGGGTGCTAATGAAAAACTGTTTTTT
j_call: TRBJ2-7; v_call: TRBV7-8; clone_size: NA; d_call: NA; cdr3_aa: CASSVQAPYEQYF; cdr3_nt: TGTGCCAGCAGCGTACAGGCCCCCTACGAGCAGTACTTC
j_call: TRBJ2-7; v_call: TRBV2; clone_size: NA; d_call: NA; cdr3_aa: CASKNNVGLREQYF; cdr3_nt: TGTGCCAGCAAAAATAACGTAGGACTACGAGAGCAGTACTTC
j_call: TRBJ2-1; v_call: TRBV5-6; clone_size: once; d_call: TRBD2; cdr3_aa: CASSLTSGGTSYNEQFF; cdr3_nt: TGTGCCAGCAGCTTGACTAGCGGGGGGACCTCCTACAATGAGCAGTTCTTC
j_call: TRBJ1-4; v_call: TRBV6-1; clone_size: few; d_call: NA; cdr3_aa: CATPGQNLEKLFF; cdr3_nt: TGTGCCACCCCGGGACAAAATCTTGAAAAACTGTTTTTT
j_call: TRBJ1-2; v_call: TRBV6-4; clone_size: NA; d_call: TRBD1; cdr3_aa: CASSAHGTVGYTF; cdr3_nt: TGTGCCAGCAGTGCCCACGGGACAGTCGGCTACACCTTC
j_call: TRBJ1-4; v_call: TRBV19; clone_size: NA; d_call: NA; cdr3_aa: CASSIAGGADEKLFF; cdr3_nt: TGTGCCAGTAGTATAGCGGGGGGCGCTGATGAAAAACTGTTTTTT
j_call: TRBJ2-5; v_call: TRBV6-6; clone_size: few; d_call: NA; cdr3_aa: CASSYPSGETQYF; cdr3_nt: TGTGCCAGCAGTTACCCCAGCGGGGAGACCCAGTACTTC
j_call: TRBJ2-7; v_call: TRBV27; clone_size: once; d_call: NA; cdr3_aa: CASSGDSRLEQYF; cdr3_nt: TGTGCCTCATCGGGCGACAGTCGTCTAGAGCAGTACTTC
j_call: TRBJ1-2; v_call: TRBV5-4; clone_size: NA; d_call: NA; cdr3_aa: CASSLSIQGQGYTF; cdr3_nt: TGTGCCAGCAGCTTGAGTATCCAGGGACAAGGCTACACCTTC